Below, 8 T cell receptor beta chains from the same sample are listed, as sequenced in a study of blood T cells in healthy people across ages. The second PCR ran about 6 to 12 cycles with a sample-barcoded 5' primer and J-beta primers. TCRdb re-called the 5' RACE reads through MiXCR, storing one row per CDR3 protein. The sample holds approximately 290,000 distinct CDR3 sequences, roughly a quarter seen once. Sequences were obtained from blood. The source of these receptors is a woman in her 70s in good health.

The chain is built from TRBV20-1 and TRBJ2-1; possibly TRBD2 for D (6 bases). This CDR3 spans 13 amino acids. CDR1 is DFQATT and CDR2 is SNEGSKA in the germline V gene (reference sequence). Trimming removed 5 bases at V and 4 bases at J, with 12 bases between. The chain's CDR3 is CSAGVGRYNEQFF. The CDR3 DNA follows: TGCAGTGCTGGGGTGGGGAGGTACAATGAGCAGTTCTTC.

This clonotype was seen a few times. This chain links TRBV11-2 with TRBJ1-3; a possible D gene is TRBD1 (6 bases). Trimming shortened V by 7 bases and J by 4 bases, and 17 bases separated the two germline ends. This CDR3 region has 15 residues. CDR1 and CDR2 from the germline V gene are SGHAT and FQNNGV. CDR3 nucleotides: TGTGCCAGCATCAACAGGGAAGAAGGAGGAAACACCATATATTTT. Its protein product is CASINREEGGNTIYF.

This clonotype was counted at least ten times. The chain is built from TRBV7-6 and TRBJ2-2, with D perhaps TRBD2 (6 bases). This CDR3 comprises 13 residues. Germline CDR1 and CDR2: SGHVS and FNYEAQ. With 5 bases removed from V and 7 bases from J, the gap between germline ends came to 11 bases. The CDR3 sequence: CASSGGWIGELFF. CDR3 bases: TGTGCCAGCAGCGGGGGGTGGATCGGGGAGCTGTTTTTT.

The rearrangement uses TRBV3-1 and TRBJ2-5; D perhaps matches TRBD1 (6 bases). The DNA end is more similar to TRBJ2-1, so the J call may be wrong. Germline V gene sequence: CDR1 LGHDT, CDR2 YNNKEL (reference sequence). The CDR3 length is 17 residues. Here the CDR3 reads CASSQDPLQGGWNEQFF. CDR3 nucleotide sequence: TGTGCCAGCAGCCAAGATCCTTTACAGGGTGGGTGGAATGAGCAGTTCTTC.

V usage is TRBV4-1 and J usage is TRBJ1-1, with D perhaps TRBD1 (5 bases). The CDR3 has 13 residues. V shed 5 bases and J shed 1 base, with 8 bases lying between them. CDR1 MGHRA and CDR2 YSYEKL come from the germline V gene. CDR3 coding DNA: TGCGCCAGCAGCATTACAGGGAACACTGAAGCTTTCTTT. Protein product: CASSITGNTEAFF.

This clonotype appeared a few times. The CDR3 is CASSQGTGGDYGYTF. In nucleotides, the CDR3 is TGTGCCAGCAGCCAAGGGACAGGGGGGGACTATGGCTACACCTTC. The genes are TRBV3-1 and TRBJ1-2; the match to TRBD1 covers 10 bases. Germline values: CDR1 LGHDT, CDR2 YNNKEL (reference sequence). CDR3 size: 15 residues. With V trimmed by 1 base and J by 3 bases, 2 bases remained unmatched.

This clonotype was found a few times. This CDR3 is CATSETDSESQPQHF. The CDR3 DNA reads TGTGCCACCAGTGAAACCGACAGTGAAAGTCAGCCCCAGCATTTT. The chain carries TRBV24-1 and TRBJ1-5; D perhaps matches TRBD1 (5 bases). Germline V gene sequence: CDR1 KGHDR, CDR2 SFDVKD. This CDR3 contains 15 residues. The V gene lost 4 bases and the J gene lost 6 bases, with 15 bases spanning the gap.

DNA of the CDR3: TGCGCCAGCTCTGGGACAGGTCCATCCCAAGAGACCCAGTACTTC. Amino acid sequence: CASSGTGPSQETQYF. The rearrangement uses TRBV5-1 and TRBJ2-5, with TRBD1 matching 8 bases. CDR3 length: 15 amino acids. Germline-derived CDR1 and CDR2 are SGHRS and YFSETQ. The ends lost 7 bases at V and 1 base at J; junction bases unmatched: 9.